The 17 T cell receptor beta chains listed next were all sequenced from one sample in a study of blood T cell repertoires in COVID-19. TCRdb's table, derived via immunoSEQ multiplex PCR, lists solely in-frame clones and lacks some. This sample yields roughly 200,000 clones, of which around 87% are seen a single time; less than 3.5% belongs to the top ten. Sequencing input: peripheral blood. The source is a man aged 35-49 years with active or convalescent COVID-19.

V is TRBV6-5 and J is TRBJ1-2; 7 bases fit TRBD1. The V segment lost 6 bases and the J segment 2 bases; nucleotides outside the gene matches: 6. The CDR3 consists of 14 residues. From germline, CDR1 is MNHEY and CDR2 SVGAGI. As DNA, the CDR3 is TGTGCCAGCAGGGCCAGGGGGTTAAACTATGGCTACACCTTC. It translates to CASRARGLNYGYTF.

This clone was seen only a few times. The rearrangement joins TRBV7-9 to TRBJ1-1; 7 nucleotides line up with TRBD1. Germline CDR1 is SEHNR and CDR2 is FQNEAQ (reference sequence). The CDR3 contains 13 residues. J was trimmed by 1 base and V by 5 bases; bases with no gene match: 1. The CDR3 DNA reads TGTGCCAGCAGCGGACAGGCGAACACTGAAGCTTTCTTT. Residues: CASSGQANTEAFF.

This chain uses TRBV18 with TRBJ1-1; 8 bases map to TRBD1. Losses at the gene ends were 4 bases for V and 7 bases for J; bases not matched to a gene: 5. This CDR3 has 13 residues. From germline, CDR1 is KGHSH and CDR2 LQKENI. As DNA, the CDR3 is TGTGCCAGCTCACGAGGGACAGGTCGTGAAGCTTTCTTT. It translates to CASSRGTGREAFF.

The CDR3 nucleotides read TGTGCCAGCAGTGAAGCGCTTCTGGGCCGCGAGCAGTACTTC. This gives the protein CASSEALLGREQYF. The chain has TRBV2 and TRBJ2-7; D gene ambiguous. CDR1 is SNHLY and CDR2 is FYNNEI in the germline V gene. The V gene lost 0 bases and the J gene lost 6 bases, with 12 bases spanning the gap. The CDR3 extends over 14 amino acids.

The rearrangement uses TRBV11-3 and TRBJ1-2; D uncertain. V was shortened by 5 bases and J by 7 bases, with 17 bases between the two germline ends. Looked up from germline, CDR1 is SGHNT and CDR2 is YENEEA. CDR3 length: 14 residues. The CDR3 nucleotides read TGTGCCAGCAGCCCAAGAGCCGCACCGGGTGGCTACACCTTC. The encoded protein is CASSPRAAPGGYTF.

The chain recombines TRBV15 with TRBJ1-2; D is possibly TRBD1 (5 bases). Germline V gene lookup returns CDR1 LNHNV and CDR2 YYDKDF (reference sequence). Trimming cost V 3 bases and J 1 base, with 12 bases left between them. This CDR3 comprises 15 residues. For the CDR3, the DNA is TGTGCCACCAGCAGGGGGCAATTGATTAACTATGGCTACACCTTC. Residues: CATSRGQLINYGYTF. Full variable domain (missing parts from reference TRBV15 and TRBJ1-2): DAMVIQNPRYQVTQFGKPVTLSCSQTLNHNVMYWYQQKSSQAPKLLFHYYDKDFNNEADTPDNFQSRRPNTSFCFLDIRSPGLGDTAMYLCATSRGQLINYGYTFGSGTRLTVV.

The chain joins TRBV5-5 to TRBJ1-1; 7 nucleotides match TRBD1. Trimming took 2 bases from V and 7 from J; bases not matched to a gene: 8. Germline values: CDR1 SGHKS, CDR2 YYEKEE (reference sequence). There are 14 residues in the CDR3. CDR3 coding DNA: TGTGCCAGCAGCTTTTCTTGGACAGGACTTGAAGCTTTCTTT. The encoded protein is CASSFSWTGLEAFF.

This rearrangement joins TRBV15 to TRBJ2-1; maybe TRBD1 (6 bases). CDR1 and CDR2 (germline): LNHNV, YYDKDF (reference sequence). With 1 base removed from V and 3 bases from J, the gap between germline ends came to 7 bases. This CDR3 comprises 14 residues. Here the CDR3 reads CATSRADSYNEQFF. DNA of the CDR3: TGTGCCACCAGCAGAGCGGACAGCTACAATGAGCAGTTCTTC.

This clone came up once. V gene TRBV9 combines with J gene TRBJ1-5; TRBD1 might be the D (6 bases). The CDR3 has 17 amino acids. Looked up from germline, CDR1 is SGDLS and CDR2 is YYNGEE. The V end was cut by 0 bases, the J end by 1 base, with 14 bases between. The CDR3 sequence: CASSVGPGGASNQPQHF. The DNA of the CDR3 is TGTGCCAGCAGCGTAGGTCCCGGGGGGGCGAGCAATCAGCCCCAGCATTTT.

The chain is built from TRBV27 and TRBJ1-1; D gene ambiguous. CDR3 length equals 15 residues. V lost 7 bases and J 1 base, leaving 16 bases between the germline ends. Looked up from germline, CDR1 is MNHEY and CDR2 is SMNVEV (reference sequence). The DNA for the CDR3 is TGTGCCAGCACCCTGACCTTCCAGGCGAACACTGAAGCTTTCTTT. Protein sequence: CASTLTFQANTEAFF.

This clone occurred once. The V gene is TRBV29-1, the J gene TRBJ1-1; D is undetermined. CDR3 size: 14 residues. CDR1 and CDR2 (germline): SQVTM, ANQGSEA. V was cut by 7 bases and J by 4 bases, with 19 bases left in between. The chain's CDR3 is CSAPLQWPRTEAFF. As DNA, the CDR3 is TGCAGCGCACCCCTCCAGTGGCCTCGCACTGAAGCTTTCTTT.

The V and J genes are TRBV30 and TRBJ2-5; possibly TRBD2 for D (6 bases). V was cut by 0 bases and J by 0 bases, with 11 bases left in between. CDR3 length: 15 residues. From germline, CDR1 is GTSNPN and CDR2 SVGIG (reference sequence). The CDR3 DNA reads TGTGCCTGGAGTGTACGGGGACTTTACCAAGAGACCCAGTACTTC. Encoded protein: CAWSVRGLYQETQYF.

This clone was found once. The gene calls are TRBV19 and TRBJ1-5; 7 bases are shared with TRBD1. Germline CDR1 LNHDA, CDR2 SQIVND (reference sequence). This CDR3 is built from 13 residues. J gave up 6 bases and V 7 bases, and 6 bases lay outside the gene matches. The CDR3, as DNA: TGTGCCAGTACCTCAGGGGGTTTTCAGCCCCAGCATTTT. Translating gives CASTSGGFQPQHF.

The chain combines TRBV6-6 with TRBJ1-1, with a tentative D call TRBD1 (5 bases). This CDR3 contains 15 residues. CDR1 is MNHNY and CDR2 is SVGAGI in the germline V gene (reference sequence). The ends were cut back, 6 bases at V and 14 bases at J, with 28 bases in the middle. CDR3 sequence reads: CASSPTGGTLVKGFF. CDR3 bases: TGTGCCAGCAGCCCCACCGGAGGGACCCTCGTGAAGGGGTTCTTT.

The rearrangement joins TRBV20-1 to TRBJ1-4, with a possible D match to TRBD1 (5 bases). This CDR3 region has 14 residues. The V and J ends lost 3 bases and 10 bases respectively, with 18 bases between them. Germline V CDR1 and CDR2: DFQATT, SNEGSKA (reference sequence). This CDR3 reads CSASERGGRGKLFF. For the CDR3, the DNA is TGCAGTGCTAGTGAGCGGGGGGGAAGAGGAAAACTGTTTTTT.

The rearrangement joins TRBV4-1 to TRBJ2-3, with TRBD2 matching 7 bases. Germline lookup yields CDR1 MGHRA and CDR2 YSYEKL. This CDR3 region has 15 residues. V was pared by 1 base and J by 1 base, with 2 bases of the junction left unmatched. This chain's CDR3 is CASSQGRGGTDTQYF. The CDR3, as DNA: TGCGCCAGCAGCCAAGGCCGGGGGGGCACAGATACGCAGTATTTT.

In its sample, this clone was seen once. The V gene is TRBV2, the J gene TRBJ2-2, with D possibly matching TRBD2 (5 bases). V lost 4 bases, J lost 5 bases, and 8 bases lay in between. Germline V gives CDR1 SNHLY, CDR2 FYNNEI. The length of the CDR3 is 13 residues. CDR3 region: CASSAGNTGELFF. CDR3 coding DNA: TGTGCCAGCAGTGCCGGGAATACCGGGGAGCTGTTTTTT.